The entry below gives a single T cell receptor beta chain sequence along with its context. The sample belongs to a study of siplizumab effects on memory and regulatory T cells. This CDR3 has 15 amino acids. Generated by immunoSEQ multiplex PCR, the TCRdb table keeps only in-frame clones and is missing some. The sample lists about 69,000 clones, approximately 89% occurring once. This sequence joins TRBV21-1 and TRBJ2-3; the DNA was not used to check the table's D call, TRBD2. TRBV21-1 is a documented pseudogene. The sequence was collected from a human donor in good health. Sample: Tregs sorted from blood. CDR3 region: CASSSTSGSSDTQYF. The CDR3 region has the DNA TGTGCCAGTTCCTCGACTAGCGGGAGTTCAGATACGCAGTATTTT.